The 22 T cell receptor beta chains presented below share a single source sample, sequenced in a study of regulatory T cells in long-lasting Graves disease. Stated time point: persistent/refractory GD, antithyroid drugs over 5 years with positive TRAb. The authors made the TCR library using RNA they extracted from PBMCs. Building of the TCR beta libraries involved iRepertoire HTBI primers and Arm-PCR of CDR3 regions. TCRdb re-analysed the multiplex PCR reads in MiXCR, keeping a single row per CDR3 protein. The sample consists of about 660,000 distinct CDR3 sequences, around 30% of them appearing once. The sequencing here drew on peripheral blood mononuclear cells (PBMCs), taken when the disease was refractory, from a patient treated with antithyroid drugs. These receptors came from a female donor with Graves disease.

Written as DNA, the CDR3 is TGTGCCAGCAGCCTCGGGACGGTTAAGAACACTGAAGCTTTCTTT. Translated: CASSLGTVKNTEAFF. The J gene is TRBJ1-1, the V gene TRBV7-2; D perhaps matches TRBD1 (5 bases). V was pared by 5 bases and J by 1 base, with 14 bases between. The CDR3 spans 15 residues. Germline V gene sequence: CDR1 SGHTA, CDR2 FQGNSA. The variable domain in full, with the rest retrieved from reference TRBV7-2 and TRBJ1-1, is GAGVSQSPSNKVTEKGKDVELRCDPISGHTALYWYRQSLGQGLEFLIYFQGNSAPDKSGLPSDRFSAERTGGSVSTLTIQRTQQEDSAVYLCASSLGTVKNTEAFFGQGTRLTVV.

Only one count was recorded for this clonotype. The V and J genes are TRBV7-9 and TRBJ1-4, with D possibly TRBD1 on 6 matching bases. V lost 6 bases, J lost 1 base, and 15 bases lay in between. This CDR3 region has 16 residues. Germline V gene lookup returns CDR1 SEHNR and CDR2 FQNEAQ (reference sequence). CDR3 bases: TGTGCCAGCAGTCACAACCTACAGGGAACTAATGAAAAACTGTTTTTT. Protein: CASSHNLQGTNEKLFF. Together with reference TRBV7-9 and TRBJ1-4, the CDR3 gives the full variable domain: DTGVSQNPRHKITKRGQNVTFRCDPISEHNRLYWYRQTLGQGPEFLTYFQNEAQLEKSRLLSDRFSAERPKGSFSTLEIQRTEQGDSAMYLCASSHNLQGTNEKLFFGSGTQLSVL.

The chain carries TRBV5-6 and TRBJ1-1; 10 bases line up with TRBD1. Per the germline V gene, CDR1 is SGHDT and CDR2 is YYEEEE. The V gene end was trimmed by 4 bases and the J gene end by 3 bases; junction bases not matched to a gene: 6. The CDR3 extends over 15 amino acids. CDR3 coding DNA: TGTGCCAGCAGCCCAGAGGACAGGGGGTACACTGAAGCTTTCTTT. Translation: CASSPEDRGYTEAFF.

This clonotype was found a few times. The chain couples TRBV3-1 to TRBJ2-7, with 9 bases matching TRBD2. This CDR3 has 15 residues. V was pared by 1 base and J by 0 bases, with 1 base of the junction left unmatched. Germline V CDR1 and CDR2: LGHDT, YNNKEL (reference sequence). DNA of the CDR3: TGTGCCAGCAGCCAAGGACTAGCGGCCTCCTACGAGCAGTACTTC. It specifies CASSQGLAASYEQYF.

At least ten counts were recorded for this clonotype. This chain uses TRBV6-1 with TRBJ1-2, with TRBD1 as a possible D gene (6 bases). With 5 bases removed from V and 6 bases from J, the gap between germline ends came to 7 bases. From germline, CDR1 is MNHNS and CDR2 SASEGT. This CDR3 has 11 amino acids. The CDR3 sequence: CASSRQDGYTF. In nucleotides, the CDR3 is TGTGCCAGCAGTAGACAGGATGGCTACACCTTC.

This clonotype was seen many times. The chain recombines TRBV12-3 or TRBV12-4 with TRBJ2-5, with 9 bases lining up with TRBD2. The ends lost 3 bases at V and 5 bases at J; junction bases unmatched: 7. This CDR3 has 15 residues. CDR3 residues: CASSLLLAGRETQYF. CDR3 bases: TGTGCCAGCAGTTTGTTGCTAGCGGGACGGGAGACCCAGTACTTC.

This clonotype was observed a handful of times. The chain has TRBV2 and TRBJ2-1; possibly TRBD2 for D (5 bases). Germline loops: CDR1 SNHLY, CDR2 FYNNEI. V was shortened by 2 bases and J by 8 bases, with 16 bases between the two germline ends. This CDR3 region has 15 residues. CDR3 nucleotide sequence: TGTGCCAGCAGTGAAAGTGGGGAGCTACTCGATGAGCAGTTCTTC. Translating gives CASSESGELLDEQFF.

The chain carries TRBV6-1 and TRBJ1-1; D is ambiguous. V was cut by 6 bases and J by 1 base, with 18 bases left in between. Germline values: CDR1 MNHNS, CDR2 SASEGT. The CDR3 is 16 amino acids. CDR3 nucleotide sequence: TGTGCCAGCAGACAATCGGGCGGCAGAGCGAACACTGAAGCTTTCTTT. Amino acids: CASRQSGGRANTEAFF.

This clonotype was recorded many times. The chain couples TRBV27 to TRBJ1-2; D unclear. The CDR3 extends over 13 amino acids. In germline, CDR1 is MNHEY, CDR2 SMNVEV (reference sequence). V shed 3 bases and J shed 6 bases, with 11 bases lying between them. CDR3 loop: CASSFGPSDGYTF. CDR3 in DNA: TGTGCCAGCAGTTTTGGGCCTTCCGATGGCTACACCTTC.

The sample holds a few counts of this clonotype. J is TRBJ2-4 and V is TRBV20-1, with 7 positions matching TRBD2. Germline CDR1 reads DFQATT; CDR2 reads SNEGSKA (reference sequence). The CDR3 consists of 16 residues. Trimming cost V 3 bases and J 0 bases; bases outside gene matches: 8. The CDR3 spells CSARSGGSSAKNIQYF. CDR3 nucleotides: TGCAGTGCTAGGAGTGGCGGGAGCTCAGCCAAAAACATTCAGTACTTC.

CDR3 bases: TGTGCCAGCAGTTACTCGATTCCCGCCGGGGGTGGCTACACCTTC. The encoded protein is CASSYSIPAGGGYTF. J is TRBJ1-2 and V is TRBV6-2 or TRBV6-3; D might be TRBD1 (5 bases). There are 15 residues in the CDR3. The germline V gene has CDR1 MNHEY and CDR2 SVGEGT. V lost 0 bases to trimming and J lost 7 bases, with 15 bases between them.

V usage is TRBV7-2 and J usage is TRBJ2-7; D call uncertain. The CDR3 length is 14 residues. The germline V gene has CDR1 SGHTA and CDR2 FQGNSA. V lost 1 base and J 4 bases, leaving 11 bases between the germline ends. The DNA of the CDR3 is TGTGCCAGCAGCTTAGTACTGGGTGGGTACGAGCAGTACTTC. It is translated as CASSLVLGGYEQYF.

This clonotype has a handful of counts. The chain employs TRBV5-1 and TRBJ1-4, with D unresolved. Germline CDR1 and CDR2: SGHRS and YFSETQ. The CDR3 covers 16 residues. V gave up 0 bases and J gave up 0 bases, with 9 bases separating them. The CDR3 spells CASSLDLGATNEKLFF. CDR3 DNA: TGCGCCAGCAGCTTGGACCTCGGCGCAACTAATGAAAAACTGTTTTTT.

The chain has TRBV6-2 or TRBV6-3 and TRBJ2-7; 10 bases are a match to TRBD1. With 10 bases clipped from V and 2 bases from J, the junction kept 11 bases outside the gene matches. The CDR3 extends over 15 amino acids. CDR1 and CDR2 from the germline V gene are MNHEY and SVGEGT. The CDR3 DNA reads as TGTGCCACCGTCCGGGGACAGGGGTATACCTACGAGCAGTACTTC. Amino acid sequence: CATVRGQGYTYEQYF.

The DNA for the CDR3 is TGTGCCAGTAGTGTCACCGGGACAGGGCATGAAAAACTGTTTTTT. Its protein product is CASSVTGTGHEKLFF. The genes are TRBV19 and TRBJ1-4; 9 bases align to TRBD1. With 5 bases clipped from V and 6 bases from J, the junction kept 7 bases outside the gene matches. The CDR3 is 15 residues long. Germline assignment: CDR1 LNHDA and CDR2 SQIVND (reference sequence).

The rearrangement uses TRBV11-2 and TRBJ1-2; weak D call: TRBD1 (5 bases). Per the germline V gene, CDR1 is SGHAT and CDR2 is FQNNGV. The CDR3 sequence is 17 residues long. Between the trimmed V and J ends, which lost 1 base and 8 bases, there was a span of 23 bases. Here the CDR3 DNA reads TGTGCCAGCAGCTTAGGATTCACGGGACCGAGAAGTGGAGGCTACACCTTC. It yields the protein CASSLGFTGPRSGGYTF.

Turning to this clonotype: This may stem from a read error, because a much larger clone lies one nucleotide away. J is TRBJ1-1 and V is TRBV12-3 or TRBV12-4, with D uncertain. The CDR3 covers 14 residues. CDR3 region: CVSSFYGENTEAFF. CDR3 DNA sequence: TGTGTCAGCAGTTTTTATGGAGAAAACACTGAAGCTTTCTTT.

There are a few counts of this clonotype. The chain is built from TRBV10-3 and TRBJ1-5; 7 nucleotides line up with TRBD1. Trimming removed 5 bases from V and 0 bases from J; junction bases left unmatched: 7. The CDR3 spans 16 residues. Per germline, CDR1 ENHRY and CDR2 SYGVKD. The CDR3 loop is CAISSHRGDSNQPQHF. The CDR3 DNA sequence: TGTGCCATCAGTAGCCACAGGGGCGATAGCAATCAGCCCCAGCATTTT.

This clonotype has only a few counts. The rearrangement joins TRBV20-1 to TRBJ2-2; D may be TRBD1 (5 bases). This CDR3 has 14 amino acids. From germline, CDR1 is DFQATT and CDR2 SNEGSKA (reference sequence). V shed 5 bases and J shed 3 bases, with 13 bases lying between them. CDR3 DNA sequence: TGCAGTGCTCTACCCCCAGGGTACACCGGGGAGCTGTTTTTT. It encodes CSALPPGYTGELFF.

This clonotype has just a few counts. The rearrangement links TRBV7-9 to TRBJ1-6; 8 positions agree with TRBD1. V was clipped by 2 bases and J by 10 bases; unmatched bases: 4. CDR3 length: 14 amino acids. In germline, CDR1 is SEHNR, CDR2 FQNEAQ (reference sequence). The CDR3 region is CASSLSDRGSPLHF. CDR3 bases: TGTGCCAGCAGCTTATCAGACAGGGGATCACCCCTCCACTTT. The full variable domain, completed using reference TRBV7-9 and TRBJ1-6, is DTGVSQNPRHKITKRGQNVTFRCDPISEHNRLYWYRQTLGQGPEFLTYFQNEAQLEKSRLLSDRFSAERPKGSFSTLEIQRTEQGDSAMYLCASSLSDRGSPLHFGNGTRLTVT.

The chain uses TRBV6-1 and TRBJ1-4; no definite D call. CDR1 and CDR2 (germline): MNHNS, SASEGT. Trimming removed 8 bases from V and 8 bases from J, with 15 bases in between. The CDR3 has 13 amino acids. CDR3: CASSDPYREKLFF. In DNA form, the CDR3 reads TGTGCCAGCTCGGACCCCTATCGGGAAAAACTGTTTTTT.

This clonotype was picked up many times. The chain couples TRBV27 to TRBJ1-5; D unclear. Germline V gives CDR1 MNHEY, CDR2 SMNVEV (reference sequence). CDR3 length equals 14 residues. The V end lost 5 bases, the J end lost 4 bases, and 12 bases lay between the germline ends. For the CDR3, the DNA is TGTGCCAGCAGTCCGCAAGCCCCGAATCAGCCCCAGCATTTT. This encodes CASSPQAPNQPQHF.